This T cell receptor beta chain is from a study of blood T cell repertoires in COVID-19. The overall study: Acute and convalescent COVID-19 samples came from the United States, Italy and Spain. PBMCs, B-cell-depleted T cells, or T cells provided the cDNA or gDNA that made up the material.

Original data processing: Amplified reference gene primers provided the basis for estimating nucleated cell counts. Libraries were prepared by immunoSEQ multiplex PCR; TCRdb keeps only in-frame clonotypes and omits some of them. That table gives V, J and clone size, and the DNA gave D and trimming. Here the sample spans 200,000 to 300,000 clones, roughly 86% being singletons. With 4 bases clipped from V and 2 bases from J, the junction kept 5 bases outside the gene matches. The CDR3 loop spans 15 amino acids. CDR1 and CDR2 (germline): SGHRS, YFSETQ. The chain recombines TRBV5-1 with TRBJ1-3; 8 bases align to TRBD1. The source material was peripheral blood. This clonotype originated in a woman aged 60-75 years with COVID-19, enrolled during active disease. The chain's CDR3 is CASSSTGGAGNTIYF. In DNA, the CDR3 is TGCGCCAGCAGCAGTACAGGGGGAGCTGGAAACACCATATATTTT.